The sequence of this T cell receptor (beta chain) was determined in a study of shared clonotypes between healthy human individuals. Sequenced by immunoSEQ multiplex PCR; TCRdb stores in-frame clones only, minus some. This sample has about half a million clones; roughly 83% occur once, and the top ten carry 13%. V was pared by 7 bases and J by 3 bases, with 13 bases between. The CDR3 length is 13 residues. CDR1 is MNHNS and CDR2 is SASEGT in the germline V gene. The rearrangement uses TRBV6-1 and TRBJ2-7; D may be TRBD1 or TRBD2 (7 bases each). The source is a woman aged 40 to 50 in good health. Some clones in this sample may be carry-over from other donors' samples. Input material: PBMCs. The CDR3 DNA reads TGTGCCAGCACCCCAGGGGGGGGCTACGAGCAGTACTTC. Protein sequence: CASTPGGGYEQYF.